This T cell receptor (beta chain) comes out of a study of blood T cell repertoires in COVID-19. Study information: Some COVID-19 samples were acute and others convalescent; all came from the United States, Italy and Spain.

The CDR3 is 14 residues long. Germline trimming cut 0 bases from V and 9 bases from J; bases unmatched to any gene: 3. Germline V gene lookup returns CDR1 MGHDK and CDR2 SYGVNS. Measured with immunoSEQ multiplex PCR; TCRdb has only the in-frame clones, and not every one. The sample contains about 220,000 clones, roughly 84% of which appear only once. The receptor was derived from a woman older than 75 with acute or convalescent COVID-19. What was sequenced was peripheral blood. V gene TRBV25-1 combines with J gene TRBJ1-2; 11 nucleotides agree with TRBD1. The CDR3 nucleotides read TGTGCCAGCAGTGAATACGGACAGGGGGCCAGCTACACCTTC. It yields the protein CASSEYGQGASYTF.